This T cell receptor beta chain was captured in a study of shared clonotypes between healthy human individuals. Study at large: Each donor contributed plates that comprised three CD4 naive, three CD4 memory, two CD8 naive and one CD8 memory. The study, taken as a whole, reports: Genetic and exposure-history diversity was limited by the few donors.

A word on this clone: Its matching antigen is unknown.

TCRdb's table, derived via immunoSEQ multiplex PCR, lists solely in-frame clones and lacks some. The sample lists millions of clones; about 95% were seen once. V lost 4 bases, J lost 5 bases, and 11 bases stayed unmatched. Germline CDR1 and CDR2: SGDLS and YYNGEE. This CDR3 contains 15 residues. Sequencing was performed on naive CD4+ T cells sorted from blood. Subset described: CD45RA+ positively selected. The chain recombines TRBV9 with TRBJ1-1, with 7 bases fitting TRBD1. This TCR was sampled from a man aged 18 to 35 in good health. The CDR3 coding sequence is TGTGCCAGCAGCATAGGAGGGGGCACAGGAACTGAAGCTTTCTTT. Its translation is CASSIGGGTGTEAFF.